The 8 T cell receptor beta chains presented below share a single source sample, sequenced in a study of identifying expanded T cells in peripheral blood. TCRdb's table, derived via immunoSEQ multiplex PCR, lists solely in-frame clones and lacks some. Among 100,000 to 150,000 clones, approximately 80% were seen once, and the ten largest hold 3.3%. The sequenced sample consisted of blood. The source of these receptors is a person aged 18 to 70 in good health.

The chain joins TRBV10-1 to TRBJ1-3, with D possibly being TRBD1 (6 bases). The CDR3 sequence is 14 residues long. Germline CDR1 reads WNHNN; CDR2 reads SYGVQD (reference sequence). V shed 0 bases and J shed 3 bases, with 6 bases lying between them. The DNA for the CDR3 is TGCGCCAGCAGTGAGTCGGGACATGGAAACACCATATATTTT. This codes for CASSESGHGNTIYF.

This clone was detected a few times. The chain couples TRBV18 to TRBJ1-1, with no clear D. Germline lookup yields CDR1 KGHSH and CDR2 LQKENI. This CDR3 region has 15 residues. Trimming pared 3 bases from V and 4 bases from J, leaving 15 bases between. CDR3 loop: CASSPQSGVLTEAFF. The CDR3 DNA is TGTGCCAGCTCACCTCAATCCGGGGTGCTCACTGAAGCTTTCTTT.

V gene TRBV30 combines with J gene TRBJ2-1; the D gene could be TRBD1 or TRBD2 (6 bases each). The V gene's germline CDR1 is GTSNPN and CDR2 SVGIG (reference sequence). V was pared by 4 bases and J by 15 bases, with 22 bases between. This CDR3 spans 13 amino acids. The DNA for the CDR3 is TGTGCCTGGAACCCCACAGGGATCGGAGCGGGGTTCTTC. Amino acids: CAWNPTGIGAGFF.

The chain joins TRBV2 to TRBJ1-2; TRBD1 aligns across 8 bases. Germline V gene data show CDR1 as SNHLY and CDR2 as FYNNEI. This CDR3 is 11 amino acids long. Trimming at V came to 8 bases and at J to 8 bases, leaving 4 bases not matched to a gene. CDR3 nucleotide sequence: TGTGCCAGCGGACAGGGCGCGGGCTACACCTTC. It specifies CASGQGAGYTF.

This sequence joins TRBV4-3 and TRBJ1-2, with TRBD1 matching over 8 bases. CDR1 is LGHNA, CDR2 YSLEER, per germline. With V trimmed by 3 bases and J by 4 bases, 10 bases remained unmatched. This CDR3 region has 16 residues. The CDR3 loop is CASSHSMGTGSYGYTF. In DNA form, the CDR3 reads TGCGCCAGCAGCCATTCGATGGGGACAGGAAGCTATGGCTACACCTTC.

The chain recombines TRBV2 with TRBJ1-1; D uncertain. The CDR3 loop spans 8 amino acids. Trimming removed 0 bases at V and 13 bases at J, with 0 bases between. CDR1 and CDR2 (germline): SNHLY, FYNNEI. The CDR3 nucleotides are TGTGCCAGCAGTGAAGCTTTCTTT. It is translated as CASSEAFF.

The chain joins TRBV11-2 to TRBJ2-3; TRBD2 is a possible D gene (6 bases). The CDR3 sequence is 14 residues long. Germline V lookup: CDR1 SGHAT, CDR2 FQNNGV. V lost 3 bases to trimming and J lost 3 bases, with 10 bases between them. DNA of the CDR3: TGTGCCAGCAGCTTGGCGGGGTCTACAGATACGCAGTATTTT. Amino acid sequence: CASSLAGSTDTQYF.

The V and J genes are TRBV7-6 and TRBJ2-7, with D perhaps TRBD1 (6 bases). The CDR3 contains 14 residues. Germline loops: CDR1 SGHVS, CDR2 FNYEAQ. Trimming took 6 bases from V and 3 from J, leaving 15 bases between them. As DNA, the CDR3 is TGTGCCAGCAGTCCTCGGACAGAGGTCTACGAGCAGTACTTC. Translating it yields CASSPRTEVYEQYF.